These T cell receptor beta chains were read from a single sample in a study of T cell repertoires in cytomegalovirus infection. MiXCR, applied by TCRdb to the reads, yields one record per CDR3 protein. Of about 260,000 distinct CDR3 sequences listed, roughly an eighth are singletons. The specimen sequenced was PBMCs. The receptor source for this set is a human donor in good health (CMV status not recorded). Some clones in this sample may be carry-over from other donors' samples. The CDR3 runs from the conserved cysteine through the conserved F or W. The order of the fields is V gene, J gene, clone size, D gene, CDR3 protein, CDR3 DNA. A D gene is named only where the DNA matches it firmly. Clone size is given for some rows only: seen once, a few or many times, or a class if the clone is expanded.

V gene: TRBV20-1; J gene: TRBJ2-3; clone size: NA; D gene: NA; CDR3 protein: CSARDQDSAVGDTQYF; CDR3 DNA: TGCAGTGCTAGAGATCAGGATAGCGCGGTTGGAGATACGCAGTATTTT
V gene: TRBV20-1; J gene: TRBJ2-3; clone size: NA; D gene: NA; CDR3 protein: CSARGPTDTQYF; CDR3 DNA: TGCAGTGCTAGGGGGCCCACAGATACGCAGTATTTT
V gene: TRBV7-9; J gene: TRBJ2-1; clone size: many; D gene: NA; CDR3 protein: CASSLTKGEFF; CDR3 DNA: TGTGCCAGCAGCTTAACCAAGGGGGAGTTCTTC
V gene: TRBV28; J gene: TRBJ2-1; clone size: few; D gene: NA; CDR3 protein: CASSNRGNEQFF; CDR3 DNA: TGTGCCAGCAGTAATAGGGGCAATGAGCAGTTCTTC
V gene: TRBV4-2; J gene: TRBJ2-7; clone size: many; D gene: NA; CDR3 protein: CASSRTDATYEQYF; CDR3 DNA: TGTGCCAGCAGCCGTACAGACGCTACCTACGAGCAGTACTTC
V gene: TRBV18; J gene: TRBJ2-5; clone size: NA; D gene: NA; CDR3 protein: CASSPLLGTETQYF; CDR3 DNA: TGTGCCAGCTCACCACTTTTAGGGACGGAGACCCAGTACTTC
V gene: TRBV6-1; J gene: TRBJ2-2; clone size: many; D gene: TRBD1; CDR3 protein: CASNRGSANTGELFF; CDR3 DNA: TGTGCCAGCAACAGGGGATCCGCGAACACCGGGGAGCTGTTTTTT
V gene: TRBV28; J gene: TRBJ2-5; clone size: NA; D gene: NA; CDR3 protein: CASTSPLGAGVGTQYF; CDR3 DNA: TGTGCCAGCACGTCCCCTTTGGGGGCTGGAGTTGGGACCCAGTACTTC
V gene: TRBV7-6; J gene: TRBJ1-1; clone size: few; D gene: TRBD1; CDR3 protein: CASSFTGQAVEAFF; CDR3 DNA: TGTGCCAGCAGTTTTACCGGACAGGCGGTTGAAGCTTTCTTT
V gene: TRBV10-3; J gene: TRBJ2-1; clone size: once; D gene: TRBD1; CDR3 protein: CAITQTGTVGNEQFF; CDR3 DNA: TGTGCCATCACCCAGACCGGGACAGTGGGCAATGAGCAGTTCTTC
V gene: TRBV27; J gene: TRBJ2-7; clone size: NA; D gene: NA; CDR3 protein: CASRPGYSYEQYF; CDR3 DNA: TGTGCCAGCAGACCAGGGTATTCCTACGAGCAGTACTTC
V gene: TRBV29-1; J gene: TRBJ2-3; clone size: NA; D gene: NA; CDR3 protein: CSVEDSIDTQYF; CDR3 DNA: TGCAGCGTTGAAGATAGCATAGATACGCAGTATTTT
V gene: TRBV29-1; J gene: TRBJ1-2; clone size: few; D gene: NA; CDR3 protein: CSVERDSYYGYTF; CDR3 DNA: TGCAGCGTTGAGAGAGATTCGTACTATGGCTACACCTTC
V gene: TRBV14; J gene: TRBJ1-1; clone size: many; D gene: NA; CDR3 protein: CASSQVEGLNTEAFF; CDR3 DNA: TGTGCCAGCAGCCAAGTTGAGGGACTGAACACTGAAGCTTTCTTT
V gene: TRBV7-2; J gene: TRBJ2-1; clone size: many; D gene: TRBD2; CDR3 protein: CASSSLTSSNEQFF; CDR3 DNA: TGTGCCAGCAGCTCCTTGACTAGCTCCAATGAGCAGTTCTTC
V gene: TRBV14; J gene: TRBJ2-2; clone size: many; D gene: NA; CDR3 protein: CASSVGGELFF; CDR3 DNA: TGTGCCAGCAGCGTTGGCGGGGAGCTGTTTTTT
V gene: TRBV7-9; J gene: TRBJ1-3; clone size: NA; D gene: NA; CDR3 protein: CASSAAQGQWAGNTIYF; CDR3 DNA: TGTGCCAGCAGCGCAGCGCAGGGTCAGTGGGCTGGAAACACCATATATTTT
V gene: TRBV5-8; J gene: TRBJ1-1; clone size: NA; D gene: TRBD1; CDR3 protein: CASSLMTGQGMTEAFF; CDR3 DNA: TGTGCCAGCAGCTTGATGACGGGACAGGGGATGACTGAAGCTTTCTTT
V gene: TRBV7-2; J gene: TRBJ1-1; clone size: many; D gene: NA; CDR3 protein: CASSLQGGNTEAFF; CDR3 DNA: TGTGCCAGCAGCCTACAGGGAGGGAACACTGAAGCTTTCTTT
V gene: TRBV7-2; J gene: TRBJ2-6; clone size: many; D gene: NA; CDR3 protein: CASSLPPRSGANVLTF; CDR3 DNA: TGTGCCAGCAGCCTCCCCCCGAGGTCTGGGGCCAACGTCCTGACTTTC
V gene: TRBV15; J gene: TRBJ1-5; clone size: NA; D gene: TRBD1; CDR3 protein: CATSRGDREDQPQHF; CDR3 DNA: TGTGCCACCAGCAGAGGCGACAGGGAAGATCAGCCCCAGCATTTT
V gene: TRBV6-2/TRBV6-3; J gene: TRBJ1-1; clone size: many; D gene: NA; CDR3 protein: CARGGGMNTEAFF; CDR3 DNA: TGTGCCAGAGGGGGGGGAATGAACACTGAAGCTTTCTTT
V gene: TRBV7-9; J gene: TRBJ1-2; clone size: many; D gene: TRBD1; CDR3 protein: CASSSGQGENPWGYTF; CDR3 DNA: TGTGCCAGCAGCTCGGGACAGGGGGAGAACCCATGGGGCTACACCTTC
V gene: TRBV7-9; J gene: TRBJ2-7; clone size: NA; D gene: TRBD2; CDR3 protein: CASSQTSSDEQYF; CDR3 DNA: TGTGCCAGCAGCCAGACTAGCTCCGACGAGCAGTACTTC
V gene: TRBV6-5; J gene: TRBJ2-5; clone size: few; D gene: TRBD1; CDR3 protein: CASSYSWTGRETQYF; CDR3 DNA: TGTGCCAGCAGTTACTCCTGGACAGGAAGGGAGACCCAGTACTTC
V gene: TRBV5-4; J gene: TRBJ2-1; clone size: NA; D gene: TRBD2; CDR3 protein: CASSPPPSGSYNEQFF; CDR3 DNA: TGTGCCAGCAGCCCGCCCCCTAGCGGGAGTTACAATGAGCAGTTCTTC
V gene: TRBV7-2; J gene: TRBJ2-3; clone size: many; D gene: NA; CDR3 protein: CASNLATDTQYF; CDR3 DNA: TGTGCCAGCAACCTAGCCACAGATACGCAGTATTTT
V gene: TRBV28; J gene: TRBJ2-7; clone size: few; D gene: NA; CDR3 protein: CASSLRQSVSYEQYF; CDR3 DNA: TGTGCCAGCAGTCTTCGACAGTCCGTCTCCTACGAGCAGTACTTC
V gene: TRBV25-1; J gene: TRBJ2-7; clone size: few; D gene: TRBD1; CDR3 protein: CASSAGTDRTQQYF; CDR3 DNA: TGTGCCAGCAGTGCCGGGACAGACCGTACCCAGCAGTACTTC
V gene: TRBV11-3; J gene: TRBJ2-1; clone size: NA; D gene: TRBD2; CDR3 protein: CASSFSGTSGNEQFF; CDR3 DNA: TGTGCCAGCAGCTTCTCCGGGACTAGCGGCAATGAGCAGTTCTTC
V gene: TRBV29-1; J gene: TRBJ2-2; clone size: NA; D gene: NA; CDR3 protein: CSVGHPDGELFF; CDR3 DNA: TGCAGCGTGGGACATCCGGACGGGGAGCTGTTTTTT
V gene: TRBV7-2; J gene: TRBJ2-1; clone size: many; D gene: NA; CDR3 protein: CASSLLNSGAYNEQFF; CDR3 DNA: TGTGCCAGCAGCTTATTGAACAGCGGAGCCTACAATGAGCAGTTCTTC
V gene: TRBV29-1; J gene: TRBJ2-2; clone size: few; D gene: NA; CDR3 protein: CSACSQGPGTGELFF; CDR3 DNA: TGCAGCGCTTGTTCACAGGGTCCGGGCACCGGGGAGCTGTTTTTT
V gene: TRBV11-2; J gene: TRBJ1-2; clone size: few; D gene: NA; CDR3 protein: CASSLIGFNYGYTF; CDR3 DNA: TGTGCCAGCAGCTTAATAGGGTTTAACTATGGCTACACCTTC
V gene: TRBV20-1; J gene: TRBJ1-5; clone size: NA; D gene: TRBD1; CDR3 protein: CSARGEGQGAKAQHF; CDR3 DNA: TGCAGTGCTAGAGGGGAGGGACAGGGGGCGAAGGCCCAGCATTTT
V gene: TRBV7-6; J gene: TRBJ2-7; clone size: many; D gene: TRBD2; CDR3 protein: CASSFPEELSGESHEQYF; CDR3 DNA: TGTGCCAGCAGCTTCCCGGAGGAACTTAGCGGGGAGTCCCACGAGCAGTACTTC
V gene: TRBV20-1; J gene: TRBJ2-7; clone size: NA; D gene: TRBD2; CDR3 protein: CSARSGGSYEQYF; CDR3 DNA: TGCAGTGCTAGGAGCGGGGGGTCCTACGAGCAGTACTTC
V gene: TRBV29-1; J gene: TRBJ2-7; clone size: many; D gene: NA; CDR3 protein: CSVALGSTVYEQYF; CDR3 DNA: TGCAGCGTTGCTCTGGGCAGTACGGTCTACGAGCAGTACTTC
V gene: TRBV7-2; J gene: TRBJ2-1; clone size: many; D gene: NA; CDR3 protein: CASSGRDEQFF; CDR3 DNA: TGTGCCAGCAGCGGAAGGGATGAGCAGTTCTTC
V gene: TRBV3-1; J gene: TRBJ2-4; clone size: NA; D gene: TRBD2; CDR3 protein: CASSPSGGASKNIQYF; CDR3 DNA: TGTGCCAGCAGCCCTAGCGGGGGGGCTTCGAAAAACATTCAGTACTTC